Below, 24 T cell receptor beta chains from the same sample are listed, as sequenced in a study of STAT3 mutations in large granular lymphocyte leukemia. Study-level points and caveats: At least one immunodominant TCR beta clonotype appeared in every T-cell large granular lymphocyte leukemia patient.

These receptors are not linked to any known antigen. Libraries were prepared by immunoSEQ multiplex PCR; TCRdb keeps only in-frame clonotypes and omits some of them. The table records 1,500 to 2,000 clones, around 60% of them present only once. The specimen was peripheral blood mononuclear cells. These receptors were taken from a man aged 60 to 75 with T-cell large granular lymphocyte leukemia. Some clones in this sample may be carry-over from other donors' samples.

The chain has TRBV30 and TRBJ1-2; D not certain. The CDR3 totals 11 residues. CDR1 is GTSNPN, CDR2 SVGIG, per germline (reference sequence). The V and J ends lost 2 bases and 4 bases respectively, with 5 bases between them. The CDR3 nucleotides are TGTGCCTGGAGTCCAGGCTATGGCTACACCTTC. This codes for CAWSPGYGYTF.

This chain links TRBV18 with TRBJ1-2; no definite D call. The CDR3 consists of 14 residues. Trimming stripped 3 bases from V and 1 base from J, with 9 bases between. Germline V gene lookup returns CDR1 KGHSH and CDR2 LQKENI. Here the CDR3 reads CASSPGQDNYGYTF. The DNA for the CDR3 is TGTGCCAGCTCACCCGGGCAGGATAACTATGGCTACACCTTC.

The rearrangement uses TRBV5-5 and TRBJ1-5; possible D gene TRBD1, 5 bases. V was trimmed by 3 bases and J by 6 bases, leaving 19 bases between them. The germline V gene encodes CDR1 SGHKS and CDR2 YYEKEE (reference sequence). The CDR3 contains 16 residues. The CDR3 here is CASSSTRQGDGQPQHF. In nucleotides, the CDR3 is TGTGCCAGCAGCTCAACCCGGCAGGGAGACGGTCAGCCCCAGCATTTT. The full variable domain, in which reference TRBV5-5 and TRBJ1-5 provide the parts outside the CDR3, is DAGVTQSPTHLIKTRGQQVTLRCSPISGHKSVSWYQQVLGQGPQFIFQYYEKEERGRGNFPDRFSARQFPNYSSELNVNALLLGDSALYLCASSSTRQGDGQPQHFGDGTRLSIL.

The CDR3 loop is CASSPTTGTYGYTF. In DNA, the CDR3 is TGCGCCAGCAGCCCTACGACAGGGACCTATGGCTACACCTTC. The chain combines TRBV5-1 with TRBJ1-2, with TRBD1 identical over 7 bases. This CDR3 is built from 14 residues. Germline trimming cut 4 bases from V and 4 bases from J; bases unmatched to any gene: 7. From germline, CDR1 is SGHRS and CDR2 YFSETQ.

This clone has a handful of counts. The J gene is TRBJ2-7, the V gene TRBV27; unclear D gene. V was clipped by 3 bases and J by 3 bases, with 9 bases between them. Germline CDR1 reads MNHEY; CDR2 reads SMNVEV (reference sequence). There are 13 residues in the CDR3. The DNA for the CDR3 is TGTGCCAGCAGTTTGGCAGGTGGCTACGAGCAGTACGTC. It yields the protein CASSLAGGYEQYV.

The genes are TRBV5-1 and TRBJ2-1; 12 positions agree with TRBD2. The CDR3 consists of 15 residues. The V gene's germline CDR1 is SGHRS and CDR2 YFSETQ. V gave up 0 bases and J gave up 8 bases; unmatched junction bases: 3. CDR3 in DNA: TGCGCCAGCAGCTTGGGACTAGCGGGAGTTGATGAGCAGTTCTTC. Residues: CASSLGLAGVDEQFF.

The rearrangement uses TRBV12-5 and TRBJ1-5; TRBD1 aligns across 12 bases. V trimming: 0 bases; J trimming: 6 bases; junction bases outside the gene matches: 9. This CDR3 has 18 amino acids. CDR1 and CDR2 (germline): LGHNT, FRNRAP. In nucleotides, the CDR3 is TGTGCTAGTGGTTTGGTCCATCCCGGGACAGGGGGCAGTCAGCCCCAGCATTTT. This translates into CASGLVHPGTGGSQPQHF.

This clone was recorded a few times. The junction does not match germline at one end; this may be a read error. The CDR3 spells CSVEGDIRGEQYF. The DNA for the CDR3 is TGCAGCGTCGAAGGGGACATCCGGGGCGAGCAGTACTTC. This chain uses TRBV29-1 with TRBJ2-7, with D possibly TRBD1 on 6 matching bases. The CDR3 sequence is 13 residues long. CDR1 and CDR2 (germline): SQVTM, ANQGSEA.

CDR3 sequence reads: CSAPGGGSNQPQHF. The CDR3 nucleotides are TGCAGCGCCCCAGGGGGGGGATCGAATCAGCCCCAGCATTTT. The chain is built from TRBV29-1 and TRBJ1-5; 7 nucleotides line up with TRBD1. Trimming at V came to 7 bases and at J to 4 bases, leaving 10 bases not matched to a gene. Germline lookup yields CDR1 SQVTM and CDR2 ANQGSEA. The CDR3 is made up of 14 amino acids.

This chain joins TRBV11-3 and TRBJ1-1; possible D gene TRBD1, 6 bases. The V end was cut by 5 bases, the J end by 10 bases, with 14 bases between. This CDR3 is 12 amino acids long. The germline V gene has CDR1 SGHNT and CDR2 YENEEA. This CDR3 reads CASSINRERAFF. The DNA of the CDR3 is TGTGCCAGCAGCATTAACAGGGAAAGAGCTTTCTTT.

This chain uses TRBV5-5 with TRBJ2-7; possible D gene TRBD2, 5 bases. CDR3 length: 13 residues. Germline CDR1 is SGHKS and CDR2 is YYEKEE (reference sequence). V dropped 0 bases and J dropped 3 bases, with 7 bases sitting between them. CDR3 protein: CASSLASFYEQYF. The CDR3 coding sequence is TGTGCCAGCAGCTTGGCTAGCTTCTACGAGCAGTACTTC.

The V call is TRBV5-1, the J call TRBJ2-5; no reliable D call. Trimming cost V 7 bases and J 5 bases, with 18 bases left between them. The CDR3 is made up of 14 amino acids. Germline values: CDR1 SGHRS, CDR2 YFSETQ. CDR3: CASSERVIGETQYF. The CDR3 coding sequence is TGCGCCAGCTCAGAACGGGTTATTGGTGAGACCCAGTACTTC.

This clone was seen a handful of times. The chain carries TRBV6-6 and TRBJ1-2; 9 nucleotides align to TRBD1. With V trimmed by 7 bases and J by 4 bases, 10 bases remained unmatched. CDR1 and CDR2 from the germline V gene are MNHNY and SVGAGI (reference sequence). The CDR3 sequence is 15 residues long. CDR3: CASIPGTGNLYGYTF. In DNA form, the CDR3 reads TGTGCCAGCATCCCGGGGACAGGGAACCTCTATGGCTACACCTTC.

The rearrangement joins TRBV6-1 to TRBJ2-7; 10 nucleotides match TRBD1. The CDR3 is made up of 13 amino acids. Germline assignment: CDR1 MNHNS and CDR2 SASEGT. With V trimmed by 8 bases and J by 7 bases, 8 bases remained unmatched. The CDR3 nucleotides are TGTGCCAGCGGAGGGGACAGGGGTAGAGAGCAGTACTTC. Translating gives CASGGDRGREQYF.

The chain employs TRBV5-6 and TRBJ1-2; no firm D call. CDR1 is SGHDT, CDR2 YYEEEE, per germline. V was trimmed by 3 bases and J by 8 bases, leaving 8 bases between them. The CDR3 runs to 11 residues. As DNA, the CDR3 is TGTGCCAGCAGCTCCGGAGCCGGCTACACCTTC. Amino acid sequence: CASSSGAGYTF.

This clone has only a few counts. A read error may be the cause here, since a much bigger clone is one base away. The conserved phenylalanine or tryptophan is not found at the CDR3 terminus, so this likely reflects a read error. The V call is TRBV6-5, the J call TRBJ2-3; D is undetermined. Germline V gene data show CDR1 as MNHEY and CDR2 as SVGAGI. The CDR3 covers 15 residues. The V end was cut by 5 bases, the J end by 4 bases, with 16 bases between. CDR3 protein: CASSPKLESADTQYV. CDR3 bases: TGTGCCAGCAGTCCCAAATTGGAGTCAGCAGATACGCAGTATGTT.

The chain combines TRBV5-1 with TRBJ2-7; 8 bases fit TRBD2. The CDR3 length is 14 residues. Per the germline V gene, CDR1 is SGHRS and CDR2 is YFSETQ. J lost 0 bases, V lost 2 bases, and 1 base had no gene match. The CDR3 coding sequence is TGCGCCAGCAGCTTCCGGGAGGGCTCCTACGAGCAGTACTTC. Protein sequence: CASSFREGSYEQYF.

J is TRBJ2-7 and V is TRBV21-1; the table's D call TRBD1 went unverified against the DNA. TRBV21-1 is a pseudogene locus. CDR3 length: 14 amino acids. CDR3 loop: CASTRGQGTYEQYF. CDR3 DNA sequence: TGTGCCAGCACCCGAGGGCAGGGGACCTACGAGCAGTACTTC.

The chain links TRBV27 to TRBJ2-7, with 8 bases lining up with TRBD1. The ends lost 3 bases at V and 1 base at J; junction bases unmatched: 11. The CDR3 totals 17 residues. Germline V gene sequence: CDR1 MNHEY, CDR2 SMNVEV (reference sequence). The CDR3 DNA follows: TGTGCCAGCAGTTTTGGATGGGGACAGGAGGAATCCTACGAGCAGTACTTC. It codes for CASSFGWGQEESYEQYF.

V gene TRBV7-8 combines with J gene TRBJ2-7; D may be TRBD2 (6 bases). The length of the CDR3 is 15 residues. Germline values: CDR1 SGHVS, CDR2 FQNEAQ. The V and J ends lost 5 bases and 4 bases respectively, with 18 bases between them. The CDR3 nucleotides read TGTGCCAGCAGCCCCCCGTGGGGGGATGTATACGAGCAGTACTTC. Encoded protein: CASSPPWGDVYEQYF.

This chain connects TRBV25-1 to TRBJ2-3; 9 bases agree with TRBD2. CDR1 and CDR2 from the germline V gene are MGHDK and SYGVNS. The CDR3 is made up of 17 amino acids. V shed 2 bases and J 4 bases; nucleotides not matched to a gene: 10. CDR3 in amino acids: CASSEGPGLAIPDTQYF. For the CDR3, the DNA is TGTGCCAGCAGTGAAGGGCCGGGACTAGCAATACCAGATACGCAGTATTTT.

This clone is categorized as large (0.1 to 1%). J is TRBJ2-7 and V is TRBV29-1, with D tentatively TRBD1 or TRBD2 (5 bases each). CDR1 SQVTM and CDR2 ANQGSEA come from the germline V gene. Trimming took off 7 bases at V and 5 bases at J, with 15 bases between the two ends. The CDR3 runs to 12 residues. This chain's CDR3 is CSAGQESHEQYF. The DNA of the CDR3 is TGCAGCGCGGGGCAGGAGTCCCACGAGCAGTACTTC.

The chain couples TRBV5-6 to TRBJ2-5; TRBD2 is a possible D gene (5 bases). The CDR3 is 14 residues long. Germline V gene lookup returns CDR1 SGHDT and CDR2 YYEEEE. Trimming stripped 0 bases from V and 7 bases from J, with 13 bases between. CDR3 residues: CASSLVLSGGTQYF. In DNA form, the CDR3 reads TGTGCCAGCAGCTTGGTGTTAAGTGGAGGGACCCAGTACTTC.

The chain employs TRBV27 and TRBJ2-4; 8 bases agree with TRBD2. J was trimmed by 2 bases and V by 5 bases; bases with no gene match: 14. CDR3 length: 18 residues. Germline CDR1 and CDR2: MNHEY and SMNVEV (reference sequence). CDR3 sequence (DNA): TGTGCCAGCAGTCTCCTCCCACCGAGCGGGAGAACCAAAAACATTCAGTACTTC. Translating gives CASSLLPPSGRTKNIQYF.